The rows below give T cell receptor beta chains drawn from one sample of a study of metastatic and nonmetastatic thyroid tumors. TCRdb redid the clone calls on the PCR reads using MiXCR. Counted here are more than 13,000 clones, 25% to 30% occurring once; the ten biggest clones make up 45% to 50%. Sequencing was performed on tumor tissue. Receptor source: a male donor with papillary thyroid cancer or a benign thyroid nodule (not recorded which). Some clones in this sample may be carry-over from other donors' samples. Both conserved end residues are part of each CDR3. Each record gives: clone size, J gene, D gene, V gene, CDR3 protein, CDR3 DNA. A D gene is named only where the DNA matches it firmly. Clone size is stated in some rows and not others, as once, few, many or a class when expanded.

many	TRBJ2-3	TRBD2	TRBV5-6	CASSGPSGGAVSTDTQYF	TGTGCCAGCAGCGGACCTAGCGGGGGGGCCGTCAGCACAGATACGCAGTATTTT
many	TRBJ2-7	.	TRBV10-3	CAISEGEGLAVQYF	TGTGCCATCAGTGAAGGAGAGGGGTTAGCGGTGCAGTACTTC
many	TRBJ1-1	.	TRBV5-4	CASSPRMDSEAFF	TGTGCCAGCAGCCCCCGGATGGACAGCGAAGCTTTCTTT
few	TRBJ1-3	.	TRBV18	CASSLLPGNTIYF	TGTGCCAGCTCATTGTTACCTGGAAACACCATATATTTT
medium-sized	TRBJ2-7	.	TRBV6-1	CASSPRPSLYEQYF	TGTGCCAGCAGTCCCCGACCTTCACTCTACGAGCAGTACTTC
many	TRBJ2-3	TRBD2	TRBV10-3	CAISEGGGTDTQYF	TGTGCCATCAGTGAGGGGGGGGGCACAGATACGCAGTATTTT
few	TRBJ2-7	TRBD1	TRBV6-5	CASSYSRTGVGEQYF	TGTGCCAGCAGTTACTCGCGGACAGGGGTGGGCGAGCAGTACTTC
.	TRBJ1-2	.	TRBV5-5	CASSSGTQGAYGYTF	TGTGCCAGCAGCTCGGGTACACAGGGTGCTTATGGCTACACCTTC
few	TRBJ2-7	.	TRBV5-1	CASSLTYRDEQYF	TGCGCCAGCAGCTTGACCTACAGGGACGAGCAGTACTTC
many	TRBJ1-2	.	TRBV12-3/TRBV12-4	CASSLGRHRYTF	TGTGCCAGCAGTTTAGGAAGGCATCGCTACACCTTC
many	TRBJ1-5	.	TRBV7-9	CASSSDVEQPQHF	TGTGCCAGCAGCTCCGATGTAGAGCAGCCCCAGCATTTT
.	TRBJ2-2	TRBD2	TRBV7-6	CASRKLAGDGELFF	TGTGCCAGCAGAAAACTAGCGGGAGACGGGGAGCTGTTTTTT
.	TRBJ1-2	.	TRBV3-1	CASSQQPGNYGYTF	TGTGCCAGCAGCCAACAGCCCGGGAACTATGGCTACACCTTC
many	TRBJ2-7	TRBD1	TRBV9	CASSPRTGGVDEQYF	TGTGCCAGCAGCCCACGGACAGGGGGCGTAGATGAGCAGTACTTC
.	TRBJ1-3	.	TRBV9	CASSVVADSGNTIYF	TGTGCCAGCAGCGTAGTGGCAGATTCTGGAAACACCATATATTTT
many	TRBJ2-3	.	TRBV5-1	CASRGGHSTDTQYF	TGCGCCAGCAGGGGGGGCCATAGCACAGATACGCAGTATTTT
.	TRBJ2-7	TRBD2	TRBV18	CASSPGLADEQYF	TGTGCCAGCTCACCGGGACTAGCTGACGAGCAGTACTTC
many	TRBJ2-5	TRBD1	TRBV2	CASGGQGETQYF	TGTGCCAGCGGGGGACAGGGAGAGACCCAGTACTTC
.	TRBJ1-2	.	TRBV5-1	CASREDTSYGYTF	TGCGCCAGCAGAGAGGACACTTCCTATGGCTACACCTTC
many	TRBJ2-7	TRBD1	TRBV20-1	CSARDRRTGDSYEQYF	TGCAGTGCTAGAGATCGCAGAACAGGGGATTCCTACGAGCAGTACTTC
.	TRBJ2-1	TRBD2	TRBV7-3	CASSSHAGGPVEQFF	TGTGCCAGCAGCTCCCATGCGGGAGGGCCCGTTGAGCAGTTCTTC
medium-sized	TRBJ2-7	.	TRBV6-1	CASSEWGYLGEQYF	TGTGCCAGCAGTGAGTGGGGGTACCTGGGCGAGCAGTACTTC
.	TRBJ2-5	TRBD2	TRBV20-1	CSAPRSGLAGGGEYF	TGCAGTGCTCCCCGATCGGGACTAGCGGGAGGGGGAGAGTACTTC
many	TRBJ2-1	.	TRBV9	CASSVGGNRVNEQFF	TGTGCCAGCAGCGTAGGGGGGAACAGGGTCAATGAGCAGTTCTTC
.	TRBJ1-5	TRBD1	TRBV20-1	CSALSTGANQPQHF	TGCAGTGCTCTATCGACAGGGGCAAATCAGCCCCAGCATTTT
few	TRBJ1-5	.	TRBV12-3/TRBV12-4	CASSLSGGMGNQPQHF	TGTGCCAGCAGTTTAAGCGGGGGGATGGGCAATCAGCCCCAGCATTTT
many	TRBJ1-2	.	TRBV28	CASSFAGPNYGYTF	TGTGCCAGCAGTTTCGCAGGGCCGAACTATGGCTACACCTTC
.	TRBJ1-1	.	TRBV29-1	CSVWPSGQINTGDFF	TGCAGCGTATGGCCCTCCGGGCAGATCAACACAGGTGATTTCTTT
.	TRBJ2-7	.	TRBV7-2	CASSSFPRASYEQYF	TGTGCCAGCAGCTCCTTTCCCCGGGCGTCCTACGAGCAGTACTTC
many	TRBJ1-5	.	TRBV19	CASSTRVSYSNQPQHF	TGTGCCAGTAGTACCAGGGTGTCCTATAGCAATCAGCCCCAGCATTTT
many	TRBJ2-2	.	TRBV7-8	CASTGTGQMNTGELFF	TGTGCCAGCACCGGTACCGGACAGATGAACACCGGGGAGCTGTTTTTT
few	TRBJ2-7	.	TRBV6-2/TRBV6-3	CASSYGHSTRRGLYEQYF	TGTGCCAGCAGTTACGGACACTCGACTAGGCGGGGATTATACGAGCAGTACTTC
many	TRBJ1-1	.	TRBV20-1	CSASMVRPNTEAFF	TGCAGTGCTAGTATGGTGAGGCCGAACACTGAAGCTTTCTTT
.	TRBJ1-1	TRBD1	TRBV6-1	CASSERYGTGEAFF	TGTGCCAGCAGTGAGAGATATGGGACAGGGGAAGCTTTCTTT
many	TRBJ2-1	TRBD1	TRBV5-1	CASSATGGSWNEQFF	TGCGCCAGCAGCGCTACAGGGGGCTCTTGGAATGAGCAGTTCTTC
few	TRBJ1-1	.	TRBV6-1	CSTATGGVNTEAFF	TGTTCCACCGCAACGGGGGGCGTAAACACTGAAGCTTTCTTT
many	TRBJ2-3	TRBD2	TRBV10-2	CASKERGKTDTQYF	TGCGCCAGCAAGGAGCGGGGTAAGACAGATACGCAGTATTTT
many	TRBJ1-1	TRBD1	TRBV7-8	CASSSGTGGSAFF	TGTGCCAGCAGCTCCGGAACAGGGGGCTCAGCTTTCTTT
.	TRBJ2-1	TRBD1	TRBV6-1	CASSVARAQGASYEQFF	TGTGCCAGCAGTGTAGCGCGTGCGCAGGGGGCCAGCTATGAGCAGTTCTTC
many	TRBJ1-1	.	TRBV20-1	CSAPGAANTEAFF	TGCAGTGCCCCCGGGGCCGCGAACACTGAAGCTTTCTTT
few	TRBJ1-1	.	TRBV6-4	CASRGRVNTEAFF	TGTGCCAGCAGGGGCAGGGTTAACACTGAAGCTTTCTTT
many	TRBJ1-4	TRBD1	TRBV12-3/TRBV12-4	CASSFTTGGVGEKLFF	TGTGCCAGCAGTTTCACCACAGGGGGCGTTGGGGAAAAACTGTTTTTT
many	TRBJ2-7	.	TRBV2	CASAGDEQYF	TGTGCCAGCGCAGGGGACGAGCAGTACTTC
many	TRBJ1-3	.	TRBV18	CASSPLEKSSGNTIYF	TGTGCCAGCTCACCACTCGAGAAGAGCTCTGGAAACACCATATATTTT
few	TRBJ2-3	.	TRBV12-3/TRBV12-4	CASSFHSAITDTQYF	TGTGCCAGCAGTTTCCACTCTGCTATCACAGATACACAGTATTTT
.	TRBJ2-1	TRBD1	TRBV5-1	CASSLVAGGNEQFF	TGCGCCAGCAGCTTGGTTGCAGGGGGCAATGAGCAGTTCTTC
.	TRBJ2-3	TRBD2	TRBV20-1	CRARVRGLGGHTQYF	TGCCGTGCTAGAGTTAGGGGACTAGGAGGGCATACGCAGTATTTT
.	TRBJ1-1	.	TRBV6-2/TRBV6-3	CASSPAPVAEAFF	TGTGCCAGCAGTCCCGCCCCGGTGGCTGAAGCTTTCTTT
.	TRBJ1-1	.	TRBV6-5	CASSYGRLREAFF	TGTGCCAGCAGTTACGGCCGCCTACGTGAAGCTTTCTTT
.	TRBJ2-2	.	TRBV18	CASSPLDWANPGELFF	TGTGCCAGCTCACCACTGGACTGGGCGAACCCCGGGGAGCTGTTTTTT
many	TRBJ2-1	TRBD2	TRBV6-2/TRBV6-3	CASSYLLAGGGNEQFF	TGTGCCAGCAGTTACCTGCTAGCGGGGGGGGGTAATGAGCAGTTCTTC
many	TRBJ1-1	.	TRBV28	CASSKGGTEAFF	TGTGCCAGCAGTAAGGGGGGAACTGAAGCCTTCTTT
.	TRBJ2-2	.	TRBV5-1	CASSEGTGELFF	TGCGCCAGCAGCGAGGGAACCGGGGAGCTGTTTTTT
.	TRBJ2-2	TRBD2	TRBV9	CASSAPAGGPVTGEPFF	TGTGCCAGCAGCGCTCCAGCGGGAGGACCGGTCACCGGGGAGCCGTTTTTT
many	TRBJ1-1	.	TRBV3-1	CASSLLDTEAFF	TGTGCCAGCAGCTTACTTGACACTGAAGCTTTCTTT